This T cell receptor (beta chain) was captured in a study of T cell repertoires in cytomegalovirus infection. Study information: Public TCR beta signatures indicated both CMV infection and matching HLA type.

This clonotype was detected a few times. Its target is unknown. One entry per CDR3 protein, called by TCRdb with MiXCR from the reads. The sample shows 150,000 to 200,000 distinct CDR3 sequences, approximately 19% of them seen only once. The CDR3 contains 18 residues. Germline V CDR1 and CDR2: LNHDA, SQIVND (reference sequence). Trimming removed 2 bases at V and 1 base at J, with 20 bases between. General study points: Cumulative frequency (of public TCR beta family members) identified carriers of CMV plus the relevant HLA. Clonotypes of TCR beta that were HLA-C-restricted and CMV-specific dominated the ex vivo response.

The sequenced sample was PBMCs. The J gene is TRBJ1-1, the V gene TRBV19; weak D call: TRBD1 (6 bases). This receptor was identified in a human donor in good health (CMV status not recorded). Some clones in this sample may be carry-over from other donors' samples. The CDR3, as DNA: TGTGCCAGTAGTATAAGGCGATCCCAGGGGACGACGAACACTGAAGCTTTCTTT. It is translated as CASSIRRSQGTTNTEAFF. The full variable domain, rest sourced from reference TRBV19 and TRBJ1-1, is DGGITQSPKYLFRKEGQNVTLSCEQNLNHDAMYWYRQDPGQGLRLIYYSQIVNDFQKGDIAEGYSVSREKKESFPLTVTSAQKNPTAFYLCASSIRRSQGTTNTEAFFGQGTRLTVV.